One TCR beta chain is described in this entry. This specimen comes from a study of control samples from healthy donors and cancer patients. Only in-frame clones appear in the TCRdb table, and some are missing; sequencing was by immunoSEQ multiplex PCR. The profile shows about 81,000 clones, around 94% of them singletons. The CDR3 extends over 15 amino acids. V trimming: 3 bases; J trimming: 4 bases; junction bases outside the gene matches: 4. Germline V gives CDR1 SGDLS, CDR2 YYNGEE. Material for sequencing was blood. This TCR derives from a woman between 18 and 29 years old in good health. This chain uses TRBV9 with TRBJ2-5, with 12 nucleotides matching TRBD2. CDR3 DNA: TGTGCCAGCAGCGCGGGACTAGCGGGTGCAGAGACCCAGTACTTC. Protein: CASSAGLAGAETQYF.